The clone carrying this T cell receptor (beta chain) has a single count. These data come from a study of cytomegalovirus exposure and HLA in healthy donors. Study overall: In an early release, HLA-typed donors contributed 77 million or so unique TCR sequences.

Use of 60 Vbeta and 13 Jbeta primers characterized the PCR. Some clones are missing from TCRdb's copy, which holds only in-frame ones; the method was immunoSEQ multiplex PCR. The sample records around 94,000 clones, around 77% being singletons. Deletions cut 6 bases from V and 0 bases from J, with 11 bases between. Germline CDR1 reads MNHNY; CDR2 reads SVGAGI (reference sequence). The CDR3 contains 15 residues. This receptor was identified in a male donor in good health and CMV-seropositive. The sample taken for sequencing was PBMCs. The chain combines TRBV6-6 with TRBJ2-2; tentatively, D is TRBD1 (6 bases). The CDR3 nucleotides are TGTGCCAGCAGCTTGGACAGCGCGAACACCGGGGAGCTGTTTTTT. It translates to CASSLDSANTGELFF.